This T cell receptor (beta chain) appears in the sequencing data of a study of shared clonotypes between healthy human individuals. Per the germline V gene, CDR1 is MDHEN and CDR2 is SYDVKM. The CDR3 is 16 amino acids. Trimming pared 2 bases from V and 2 bases from J, leaving 10 bases between. Cells designated naive CD8 were CD45RO-negative and were positively selected for CCR7, with terminally differentiated effector memory CD45RA+ cells excluded. Assay used: immunoSEQ multiplex PCR; TCRdb lists only in-frame clones, some missing. There are some 2,100,000 clones in the sample; about 93% occur only once, and under 2% lies in the top ten.

The rearrangement joins TRBV28 to TRBJ2-6, with D possibly TRBD1 on 5 matching bases. Input material: naive CD8+ T cells from PBMCs. The receptor's source is a man between 18 and 29 years old in good health. Some clones in this sample may be carry-over from other donors' samples. The CDR3 spells CASSLPWGAGANVLTF. In DNA, the CDR3 is TGTGCCAGCAGTTTACCCTGGGGCGCTGGGGCCAACGTCCTGACTTTC.